A selection of T cell receptor beta chains follows, all from one sample in a study of T-cell memory formation after mild COVID-19. Each CDR3 protein gets one entry after TCRdb re-called the 5' RACE reads with MiXCR. This sample has fewer than 200,000 distinct CDR3 sequences, with 18% found just once. What was sequenced was PBMCs or a T cell subset sorted from them (not recorded which). Source of these receptors: a man aged 18 to 35 who had mild COVID-19 (a few samples of this study predate the infection). Cell type and time point are not known. The CDR3 runs from the conserved cysteine through the conserved F or W. The D gene is left open where the match is weak. The size field is filled for only some rows; it gives once, few, many or a size class.

>.|TRBJ2-1|TRBV5-1|TRBD2
CASSGTSSGPYNEQFF
TGCGCCAGCAGCGGGACTAGTTCTGGTCCCTACAATGAGCAGTTCTTC
>once|TRBJ2-3|TRBV29-1|.
CSVEDRAASTDTQYF
TGCAGCGTTGAAGATAGGGCAGCTAGCACAGATACGCAGTATTTT
>.|TRBJ2-7|TRBV6-6|.
CASSANGGNEQYF
TGTGCCAGCAGCGCGAATGGGGGGAACGAGCAGTACTTC
>.|TRBJ1-6|TRBV19|.
CAGAQGPLSSYNSPLHF
TGTGCCGGAGCGCAGGGCCCTCTAAGCTCCTATAATTCACCCCTCCACTTT
>.|TRBJ2-1|TRBV18|TRBD2
CASSPRASGGDEQFF
TGTGCCAGCTCACCCCGGGCTAGCGGGGGTGATGAGCAGTTCTTC
>.|TRBJ2-1|TRBV5-1|.
CASSLGWGYEQFF
TGCGCCAGCAGCTTGGGTTGGGGATATGAGCAGTTCTTC
>.|TRBJ1-2|TRBV6-5|TRBD1
CASSYSRGGSSYGYTF
TGTGCCAGCAGTTACTCGAGAGGGGGCAGTAGCTATGGCTACACCTTC
>.|TRBJ2-6|TRBV18|TRBD2
CASSSRAGAGANVLTF
TGTGCCAGCTCATCCCGAGCGGGGGCTGGGGCCAACGTCCTGACTTTC
>few|TRBJ2-4|TRBV27|.
CASSRRQEGTGNIQYF
TGTGCCAGCAGTAGACGACAGGAGGGGACGGGGAACATTCAGTACTTC
>.|TRBJ1-1|TRBV5-1|TRBD1
CASRLTGGNTEAFF
TGCGCCAGCAGATTAACAGGGGGGAACACTGAAGCTTTCTTT
>many|TRBJ2-5|TRBV10-3|.
CAIKLEPQETQYF
TGTGCCATCAAGCTAGAACCCCAAGAGACCCAGTACTTC
>many|TRBJ2-3|TRBV7-9|TRBD2
CASSQAGTDTQYF
TGTGCCAGCAGTCAAGCGGGGACAGATACGCAGTATTTT
>few|TRBJ2-1|TRBV5-6|TRBD2
CASSPTSGASYNEQFF
TGTGCCAGCAGCCCCACTAGCGGGGCCTCCTACAATGAGCAGTTCTTC
>few|TRBJ2-5|TRBV7-6|.
CASSFFGQTQYF
TGTGCCAGCAGCTTCTTTGGGCAAACCCAGTACTTC